Presented here are 25 T cell receptor beta chains from one specimen sequenced in a study of early T cells in non-severe SARS-CoV-2 infection. TCRdb reanalysed the 5' RACE reads using MiXCR and keeps one entry per CDR3 protein. The table lists approximately 42,000 distinct CDR3 sequences, 6.1% of them singletons. Sample: whole blood. The source is an adult who was a healthcare worker with PCR-confirmed SARS-CoV-2 infection or an uninfected control (not recorded which).

There are a few counts of this clonotype. The chain joins TRBV19 to TRBJ1-5; maybe TRBD1 (6 bases). This CDR3 is built from 14 residues. From germline, CDR1 is LNHDA and CDR2 SQIVND (reference sequence). The V end was cut by 4 bases, the J end by 3 bases, with 10 bases between. As DNA, the CDR3 is TGTGCCAGTAGTACCAGGGGTAACAATCAGCCCCAGCATTTT. Protein sequence: CASSTRGNNQPQHF.

This clonotype was observed at least ten times. V is TRBV6-5 and J is TRBJ1-3; D is uncertain. The CDR3 loop spans 14 amino acids. The ends were cut back, 3 bases at V and 0 bases at J, with 6 bases in the middle. Germline CDR1 and CDR2: MNHEY and SVGAGI. DNA of the CDR3: TGTGCCAGCAGTTATATGTACTCTGGAAACACCATATATTTT. It yields the protein CASSYMYSGNTIYF.

This clonotype was seen many times. The rearrangement links TRBV6-6 to TRBJ2-1; 10 positions match TRBD2. The CDR3 covers 16 residues. The junction had 7 bases not matched to a gene; V was cut back by 0 bases and J by 8 bases. Per germline, CDR1 MNHNY and CDR2 SVGAGI (reference sequence). In nucleotides, the CDR3 is TGTGCCAGCAGTTACTCGAATCTAGCGGGGGCGGATGAGCAGTTCTTC. This translates into CASSYSNLAGADEQFF.

This clonotype was observed many times. V usage is TRBV2 and J usage is TRBJ2-1; D may be TRBD2 (6 bases). CDR1 is SNHLY and CDR2 is FYNNEI in the germline V gene. The CDR3 spans 15 residues. The V gene lost 4 bases and the J gene lost 0 bases, with 10 bases spanning the gap. CDR3 sequence reads: CASSVGTFSYNEQFF. CDR3 DNA sequence: TGTGCCAGCAGTGTTGGGACTTTCTCCTACAATGAGCAGTTCTTC.

The sample holds many counts of this clonotype. V usage is TRBV6-5 and J usage is TRBJ1-4, with 7 nucleotides matching TRBD1. CDR3 length equals 14 residues. The germline V gene encodes CDR1 MNHEY and CDR2 SVGAGI. Germline trimming cut 6 bases from V and 4 bases from J; bases unmatched to any gene: 5. The chain's CDR3 is CASRNRQGNEKLFF. In nucleotides, the CDR3 is TGTGCCAGCAGGAATCGACAGGGTAATGAAAAACTGTTTTTT.

This clonotype was seen many times. The J gene is TRBJ2-4, the V gene TRBV6-5; D unresolved. Germline assignment: CDR1 MNHEY and CDR2 SVGAGI. Deletions cut 6 bases from V and 1 base from J, with 16 bases between. The CDR3 is 16 amino acids. CDR3 loop: CASRGTALDAKNIQYF. The CDR3 DNA follows: TGTGCCAGCAGGGGAACCGCCTTGGACGCCAAAAACATTCAGTACTTC.

The rearrangement links TRBV9 to TRBJ2-1, with 7 positions matching TRBD2. The CDR3 length is 14 residues. Germline CDR1 reads SGDLS; CDR2 reads YYNGEE. V dropped 2 bases and J dropped 6; count of bases not matched to a gene: 5. The CDR3 DNA reads as TGTGCCAGCAGCGTCCGGGACTATGGCAATGAGCAGTTCTTC. It is translated as CASSVRDYGNEQFF.

V gene TRBV10-2 combines with J gene TRBJ2-3; TRBD1 might be the D (5 bases). Germline CDR1 and CDR2: WSHSY and SAAADI. V was cut by 1 base and J by 2 bases, with 10 bases left in between. CDR3 length equals 15 residues. The CDR3 region is CASSEFRDNTDTQYF. For the CDR3, the DNA is TGCGCCAGCAGTGAGTTCAGGGATAACACAGATACGCAGTATTTT.

This clonotype was counted many times. The rearrangement links TRBV7-6 to TRBJ2-1; TRBD1 or TRBD2 may be the D gene (5 bases each). The CDR3 totals 13 residues. Looked up from germline, CDR1 is SGHVS and CDR2 is FNYEAQ. V was cut by 6 bases and J by 9 bases, with 15 bases left in between. The CDR3 coding sequence is TGTGCCAGCAGTTTGGCCCGTGGGGGTGAGCAGTTCTTC. It codes for CASSLARGGEQFF.

A few counts support this clonotype. The V gene is TRBV28, the J gene TRBJ2-7; D is undetermined. CDR3 length: 10 amino acids. The V end lost 6 bases, the J end lost 5 bases, and 5 bases lay between the germline ends. Germline CDR1 is MDHEN and CDR2 is SYDVKM. The CDR3 here is CASRRNEQYF. The CDR3 bases are TGTGCCAGCAGGAGGAACGAGCAGTACTTC. Full variable domain (rest looked up from reference TRBV28 and TRBJ2-7): DVKVTQSSRYLVKRTGEKVFLECVQDMDHENMFWYRQDPGLGLRLIYFSYDVKMKEKGDIPEGYSVSREKKERFSLILESASTNQTSMYLCASRRNEQYFGPGTRLTVT.

This clonotype was counted many times. The J gene is TRBJ1-5, the V gene TRBV30; D might be TRBD1 (5 bases). The CDR3 loop spans 14 amino acids. Trimming cost V 2 bases and J 2 bases, with 10 bases left between them. From germline, CDR1 is GTSNPN and CDR2 SVGIG (reference sequence). The CDR3 DNA reads as TGTGCCTGGAGTTCCGGGGACGGCAATCAGCCCCAGCATTTT. Residues: CAWSSGDGNQPQHF.

This clonotype was recorded many times. The CDR3: CASSQALTGGNTEAFF. The CDR3 DNA reads as TGTGCCAGCAGCCAAGCCCTGACAGGGGGGAACACTGAAGCTTTCTTT. V usage is TRBV3-1 and J usage is TRBJ1-1; 9 bases map to TRBD1. Germline assignment: CDR1 LGHDT and CDR2 YNNKEL (reference sequence). Trimming removed 1 base from V and 1 base from J; junction bases left unmatched: 4. The CDR3 length is 16 residues.

This clonotype was found many times. The chain employs TRBV7-8 and TRBJ2-3, with 9 bases aligning to TRBD1. CDR1 and CDR2 from the germline V gene are SGHVS and FQNEAQ. This CDR3 has 14 amino acids. The junction had 4 bases not matched to a gene; V was cut back by 5 bases and J by 4 bases. The CDR3 nucleotides read TGTGCCAGCAGCCCATGGACAGGGGCAGATACGCAGTATTTT. Encoded protein: CASSPWTGADTQYF.

This clonotype has just a few counts. V usage is TRBV7-2 and J usage is TRBJ2-3; TRBD2 agrees at 10 bases. The CDR3 totals 15 residues. CDR1 is SGHTA, CDR2 FQGNSA, per germline. V trimming: 9 bases; J trimming: 4 bases; junction bases outside the gene matches: 10. The CDR3 DNA follows: TGTGCCAGTTCGCCTCCGGGACTAGCGCCAGATACGCAGTATTTT. Protein sequence: CASSPPGLAPDTQYF.

The sample holds many counts of this clonotype. The chain employs TRBV12-3 or TRBV12-4 and TRBJ1-1; D perhaps matches TRBD1 (5 bases). CDR3 size: 14 residues. Trimming took off 2 bases at V and 7 bases at J, with 14 bases between the two ends. The CDR3, as DNA: TGTGCCAGCAGTTTAATGACAGTCGAAGGTGAAGCTTTCTTT. It encodes CASSLMTVEGEAFF.

J is TRBJ2-5 and V is TRBV29-1, with D tentatively TRBD1 or TRBD2 (5 bases each). Germline V gene lookup returns CDR1 SQVTM and CDR2 ANQGSEA. The CDR3 length is 10 residues. V shed 4 bases and J shed 5 bases, with 5 bases lying between them. The CDR3 DNA reads as TGCAGCGTTGGGGGGGAGACCCAGTACTTC. Protein product: CSVGGETQYF. The variable domain in full, with the rest retrieved from reference TRBV29-1 and TRBJ2-5, is SAVISQKPSRDICQRGTSLTIQCQVDSQVTMMFWYRQQPGQSLTLIATANQGSEATYESGFVIDKFPISRPNLTFSTLTVSNMSPEDSSIYLCSVGGETQYFGPGTRLLVL.

A few counts support this clonotype. The chain links TRBV20-1 to TRBJ2-3; TRBD1 aligns across 7 bases. The CDR3 length is 14 residues. Germline V gene lookup returns CDR1 DFQATT and CDR2 SNEGSKA (reference sequence). J gave up 2 bases and V 7 bases, and 9 bases lay outside the gene matches. CDR3 sequence (DNA): TGCAGTGGTGAAGGGGGCGCCCTCACAGATACGCAGTATTTT. This sequence encodes CSGEGGALTDTQYF.

The sample holds many counts of this clonotype. The chain combines TRBV28 with TRBJ2-7; 10 bases agree with TRBD1. CDR3 length equals 15 residues. V was pared by 5 bases and J by 6 bases, with 10 bases of the junction left unmatched. CDR1 MDHEN and CDR2 SYDVKM come from the germline V gene. CDR3 amino acids: CASSTRDRGFSEQYF. The CDR3, as DNA: TGTGCCAGCAGTACTAGGGACAGGGGATTTTCCGAGCAGTACTTC.

The chain joins TRBV2 to TRBJ2-3; no clear D. The CDR3 is 15 amino acids. Trimming shortened V by 4 bases and J by 2 bases, and 13 bases separated the two germline ends. Germline V gene lookup returns CDR1 SNHLY and CDR2 FYNNEI. CDR3 amino acids: CASSVPKGLTDTQYF. In nucleotides, the CDR3 is TGTGCCAGCAGTGTTCCCAAAGGTCTCACAGATACGCAGTATTTT.

This clonotype came up many times. This chain joins TRBV6-2 or TRBV6-3 and TRBJ2-7, with 7 bases fitting TRBD1. The CDR3 length is 14 residues. Trimming removed 6 bases from V and 3 bases from J; junction bases left unmatched: 8. Germline V gene data show CDR1 as MNHEY and CDR2 as SVGEGT. CDR3 nucleotide sequence: TGTGCCAGCAGCCGACAGGGTGCCGGCTACGAGCAGTACTTC. It codes for CASSRQGAGYEQYF.

This clonotype turned up a few times. CDR3: CASSRAGQNNQPQHF. CDR3 nucleotides: TGTGCCAGCAGTAGGGCGGGACAGAACAATCAGCCCCAGCATTTT. V gene TRBV12-3 or TRBV12-4 combines with J gene TRBJ1-5, with 7 bases aligning to TRBD1. Trimming removed 5 bases from V and 3 bases from J; junction bases left unmatched: 7. The CDR3 totals 15 residues.

This clonotype was seen at least ten times. The chain employs TRBV12-5 and TRBJ2-1; D is ambiguous. The germline CDR1 and CDR2 sequences are LGHNT and FRNRAP. The CDR3 has 13 amino acids. Trimming took 2 bases from V and 9 from J, leaving 11 bases between them. For the CDR3, the DNA is TGTGCTAGTGGTTTGCCCTCAGGTGGTGAGCAGTTCTTC. As protein: CASGLPSGGEQFF.

A word on this clonotype: This may be a read error: a much more frequent sequence differs by one nucleotide. The chain is built from TRBV20-1 and TRBJ1-1; tentatively, D is TRBD1 (6 bases). This CDR3 region has 13 residues. Germline CDR1 and CDR2: DFQATT and SNEGSKA (reference sequence). V dropped 5 bases and J dropped 10 bases, with 20 bases sitting between them. Here the CDR3 reads CSAGQGSACGAFF. CDR3 DNA sequence: TGCAGTGCTGGGCAGGGGTCGGCGTGTGGAGCTTTCTTT.

There are many counts of this clonotype. The chain has TRBV5-1 and TRBJ2-3, with TRBD1 identical over 7 bases. The germline V gene has CDR1 SGHRS and CDR2 YFSETQ. V gave up 3 bases and J gave up 2 bases; unmatched junction bases: 9. The CDR3 is 16 residues long. In DNA, the CDR3 is TGCGCCAGCAGCTCAAAGGGACAGACCATCACAGATACGCAGTATTTT. It yields the protein CASSSKGQTITDTQYF.

This clonotype was seen repeatedly, ten times or more. The chain has TRBV19 and TRBJ2-1; D remains unclear. Germline CDR1 and CDR2: LNHDA and SQIVND (reference sequence). V shed 3 bases and J shed 2 bases, with 11 bases lying between them. This CDR3 has 15 amino acids. CDR3 sequence reads: CASSIGAGAYNEQFF. CDR3 bases: TGTGCCAGTAGTATTGGAGCAGGAGCCTACAATGAGCAGTTCTTC.